What follows are 17 T cell receptor beta chains derived from one specimen sequenced in a study of neurological immune-mediated disorders. TCRdb used MiXCR to reprocess the 5' RACE reads, holding one entry per CDR3 protein. The data hold 80,000 to 100,000 distinct CDR3 sequences, with over 4.5% observed a single time. Time point noted: longitudinal time-point 2. The source material was PBMCs. The receptors here all came from a woman aged 55-69 years with multiple sclerosis.

Notes on this clonotype: A much larger clone lies a single base off, so this may be a read error. This sequence joins TRBV6-2 or TRBV6-3 and TRBJ2-5, with a possible D match to TRBD2 (5 bases). Germline CDR1 MNHEY, CDR2 SVGEGT. The CDR3 covers 13 residues. Trimming stripped 11 bases from V and 9 bases from J, with 22 bases between. The CDR3 reads CASGGPYQMAQYF. In nucleotides, the CDR3 is TGTGCCTCCGGCGGGCCCTACCAGATGGCCCAGTACTTC.

This clonotype has only a few counts. The gene calls are TRBV5-6 and TRBJ1-2; D remains unclear. V lost 0 bases and J 4 bases, leaving 13 bases between the germline ends. The CDR3 has 15 residues. The germline CDR1 and CDR2 sequences are SGHDT and YYEEEE. The DNA for the CDR3 is TGTGCCAGCAGCTTGGCTCTCCGAGGAGGCTATGGCTACACCTTC. This codes for CASSLALRGGYGYTF.

This clonotype was seen at least ten times. The chain is built from TRBV24-1 and TRBJ2-3, with 7 bases fitting TRBD2. Germline V gene lookup returns CDR1 KGHDR and CDR2 SFDVKD. The CDR3 is 15 residues long. Trimming removed 5 bases from V and 3 bases from J; junction bases left unmatched: 7. The CDR3 DNA sequence: TGTGCCACCAGTGTCAGTGGGGGGGTGACAGATACGCAGTATTTT. Protein: CATSVSGGVTDTQYF.

Ten or more counts support this clonotype. The CDR3 sequence is CASSQRLAGVYEQYF. In DNA form, the CDR3 reads TGCGCCAGCAGCCAACGACTAGCGGGGGTTTACGAGCAGTACTTC. The chain joins TRBV10-2 to TRBJ2-7; 12 nucleotides align to TRBD2. Trimming took 6 bases from V and 4 from J; bases not matched to a gene: 7. CDR1 is WSHSY, CDR2 SAAADI, per germline. The CDR3 covers 15 residues.

This clonotype was found many times. The V call is TRBV10-3, the J call TRBJ1-4; unclear D gene. CDR3 length: 12 residues. Germline loops: CDR1 ENHRY, CDR2 SYGVKD. With 7 bases removed from V and 4 bases from J, the gap between germline ends came to 7 bases. The DNA of the CDR3 is TGTGCCATCACTGGGAATAATGAAAAACTGTTTTTT. Residues: CAITGNNEKLFF.

This clonotype showed up many times. The chain is built from TRBV5-1 and TRBJ2-3, with D unclear. The V end lost 2 bases, the J end lost 7 bases, and 11 bases lay between the germline ends. This CDR3 has 13 residues. In germline, CDR1 is SGHRS, CDR2 YFSETQ. This chain's CDR3 is CASSLSPTNTQYF. DNA for the CDR3: TGCGCCAGCAGCTTATCTCCTACGAATACGCAGTATTTT.

The rearrangement links TRBV28 to TRBJ2-7, with D tentatively TRBD1 or TRBD2 (5 bases each). There are 15 residues in the CDR3. Trimming removed 5 bases from V and 3 bases from J, with 17 bases in between. CDR1 is MDHEN, CDR2 SYDVKM, per germline. The CDR3 DNA reads as TGTGCCAGCAGTCCAGGGTCCTCCGGGGACTACGAGCAGTACTTC. It yields the protein CASSPGSSGDYEQYF.

This clonotype was seen ten or more times. The CDR3 loop is CASSSSGEKLFF. The CDR3 nucleotides are TGTGCCAGCAGTTCCTCGGGAGAAAAACTGTTTTTT. The chain carries TRBV27 and TRBJ1-4, with unresolved D. Trimming cost V 4 bases and J 8 bases, with 8 bases left between them. Looked up from germline, CDR1 is MNHEY and CDR2 is SMNVEV (reference sequence). The length of the CDR3 is 12 residues. Full variable domain (missing parts from reference TRBV27 and TRBJ1-4): EAQVTQNPRYLITVTGKKLTVTCSQNMNHEYMSWYRQDPGLGLRQIYYSMNVEVTDKGDVPEGYKVSRKEKRNFPLILESPSPNQTSLYFCASSSSGEKLFFGSGTQLSVL.

This sequence joins TRBV19 and TRBJ2-2; a possible D gene is TRBD1 (5 bases). Germline CDR1 and CDR2: LNHDA and SQIVND (reference sequence). Trimming shortened V by 7 bases and J by 3 bases, and 12 bases separated the two germline ends. The CDR3 sequence is 14 residues long. The CDR3 DNA reads as TGTGCCAGTAACAGACAGTTCTACACCGGGGAGCTGTTTTTT. Its translation: CASNRQFYTGELFF.

This clonotype showed up many times. The rearrangement uses TRBV29-1 and TRBJ1-1; D gene ambiguous. Germline V gives CDR1 SQVTM, CDR2 ANQGSEA. CDR3 length equals 13 residues. Deletions cut 5 bases from V and 1 base from J, with 11 bases between. For the CDR3, the DNA is TGCAGCGTTTCTCCCGACGGGAACACTGAAGCTTTCTTT. It encodes CSVSPDGNTEAFF.

This clonotype was observed at least ten times. This chain connects TRBV5-1 to TRBJ1-2, with 11 bases matching TRBD1. CDR1 SGHRS and CDR2 YFSETQ come from the germline V gene. The CDR3 is 14 amino acids. The junction had 5 bases not matched to a gene; V was cut back by 3 bases and J by 7 bases. In nucleotides, the CDR3 is TGCGCCAGCAGCTACGGACAGGGGGCGGGTGGCTACACCTTC. This encodes CASSYGQGAGGYTF.

This clonotype was seen at least ten times. The genes are TRBV29-1 and TRBJ1-5; no clear D. There are 13 residues in the CDR3. The germline V gene has CDR1 SQVTM and CDR2 ANQGSEA. The germline V and J ends were trimmed by 4 bases and 9 bases, with 16 bases remaining between them. CDR3 sequence reads: CSVGRSVNGPQHF. The CDR3 region has the DNA TGCAGCGTTGGAAGATCCGTAAATGGGCCCCAGCATTTT.

This clonotype was seen many times. The chain recombines TRBV14 with TRBJ2-7, with 7 bases lining up with TRBD2. Germline V gene data show CDR1 as SGHDN and CDR2 as FVKESK. CDR3 length: 14 amino acids. Germline trimming cut 1 base from V and 4 bases from J; bases unmatched to any gene: 4. CDR3 DNA sequence: TGTGCCAGCAGCCAAGTCGGGGGAGGGTACGAGCAGTACTTC. Amino acids: CASSQVGGGYEQYF.

This clonotype was detected many times. The rearrangement joins TRBV7-9 to TRBJ2-5; 11 bases are a match to TRBD2. Per the germline V gene, CDR1 is SEHNR and CDR2 is FQNEAQ (reference sequence). CDR3 length: 16 residues. With V trimmed by 5 bases and J by 5 bases, 10 bases remained unmatched. CDR3 coding DNA: TGTGCCAGCAGCCCTAGCGGGGGGCCCACCACGGAGACCCAGTACTTC. It translates to CASSPSGGPTTETQYF.

Ten or more counts support this clonotype. The chain employs TRBV3-1 and TRBJ1-5, with D possibly TRBD1 on 5 matching bases. This CDR3 is built from 13 residues. V was clipped by 2 bases and J by 6 bases, with 8 bases between them. The V gene's germline CDR1 is LGHDT and CDR2 YNNKEL (reference sequence). The CDR3 DNA reads TGTGCCAGCAGCCAACAGGGTGGTCAGCCCCAGCATTTT. Translating it yields CASSQQGGQPQHF. Full variable domain (remainder filled in from reference TRBV3-1 and TRBJ1-5): DTAVSQTPKYLVTQMGNDKSIKCEQNLGHDTMYWYKQDSKKFLKIMFSYNNKELIINETVPNRFSPKSPDKAHLNLHINSLELGDSAVYFCASSQQGGQPQHFGDGTRLSIL.

This clonotype has at least ten counts. V and J are TRBV4-1 and TRBJ2-7, with 7 bases identical to TRBD1. The CDR3 runs to 15 residues. The V segment lost 1 base and the J segment 3 bases; nucleotides outside the gene matches: 6. The germline gives CDR1 MGHRA, CDR2 YSYEKL. DNA for the CDR3: TGCGCCAGCAGCCAAGGACAGGGTCCACGCTACGAGCAGTACTTC. It specifies CASSQGQGPRYEQYF.

This clonotype was seen repeatedly, ten times or more. V and J are TRBV7-9 and TRBJ1-6, with D perhaps TRBD1 (6 bases). Germline values: CDR1 SEHNR, CDR2 FQNEAQ (reference sequence). The V end was cut by 5 bases, the J end by 8 bases, with 19 bases between. The CDR3 length is 16 residues. The chain's CDR3 is CASSRGGAGIDSPLHF. Written as DNA, the CDR3 is TGTGCCAGCAGCCGAGGGGGGGCAGGGATTGATTCACCCCTCCACTTT.